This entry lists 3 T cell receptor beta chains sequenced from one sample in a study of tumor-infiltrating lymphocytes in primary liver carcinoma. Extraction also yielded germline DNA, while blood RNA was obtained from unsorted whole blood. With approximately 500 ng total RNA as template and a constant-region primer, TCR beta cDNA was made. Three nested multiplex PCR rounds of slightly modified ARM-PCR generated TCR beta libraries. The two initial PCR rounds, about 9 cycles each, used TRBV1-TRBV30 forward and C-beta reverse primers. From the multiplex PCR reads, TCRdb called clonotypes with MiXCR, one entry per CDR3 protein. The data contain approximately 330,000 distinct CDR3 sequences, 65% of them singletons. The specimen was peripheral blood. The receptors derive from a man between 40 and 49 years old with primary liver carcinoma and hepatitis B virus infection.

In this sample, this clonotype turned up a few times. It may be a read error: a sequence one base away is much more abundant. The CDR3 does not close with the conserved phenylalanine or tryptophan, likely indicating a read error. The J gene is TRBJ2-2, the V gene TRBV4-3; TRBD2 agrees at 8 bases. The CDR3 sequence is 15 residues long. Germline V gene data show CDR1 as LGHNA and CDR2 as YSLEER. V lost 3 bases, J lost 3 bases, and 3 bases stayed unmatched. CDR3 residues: CASSHSGAYTGELFL. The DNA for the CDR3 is TGCGCCAGCAGCCATAGCGGGGCTTACACCGGGGAGCTGTTTCTT.

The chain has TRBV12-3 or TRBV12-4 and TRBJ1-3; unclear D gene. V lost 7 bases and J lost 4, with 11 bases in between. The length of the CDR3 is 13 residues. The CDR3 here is CASNLNLGNTIYF. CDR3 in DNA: TGTGCCAGCAATCTAAATTTGGGAAACACCATATATTTT.

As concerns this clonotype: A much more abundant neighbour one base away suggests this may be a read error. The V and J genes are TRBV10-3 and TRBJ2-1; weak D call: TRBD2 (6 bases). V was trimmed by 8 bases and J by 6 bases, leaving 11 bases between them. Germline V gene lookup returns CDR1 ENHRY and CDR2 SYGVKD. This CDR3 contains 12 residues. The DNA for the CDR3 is TGTGCCATCCGGACTAATTCCAATGAGCAGTTCTTC. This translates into CAIRTNSNEQFF.